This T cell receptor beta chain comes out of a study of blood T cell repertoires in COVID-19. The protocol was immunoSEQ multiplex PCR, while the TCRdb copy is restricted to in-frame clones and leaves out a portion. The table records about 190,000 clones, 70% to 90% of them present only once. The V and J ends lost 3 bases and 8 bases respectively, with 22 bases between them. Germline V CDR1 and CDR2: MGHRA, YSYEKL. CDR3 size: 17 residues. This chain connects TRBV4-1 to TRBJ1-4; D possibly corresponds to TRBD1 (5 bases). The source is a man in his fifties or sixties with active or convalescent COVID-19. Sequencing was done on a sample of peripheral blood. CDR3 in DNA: TGCGCCAGCAGCCATCTCCTAAGGAGGGTCAAGGGGGAAAAACTGTTTTTT. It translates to CASSHLLRRVKGEKLFF.